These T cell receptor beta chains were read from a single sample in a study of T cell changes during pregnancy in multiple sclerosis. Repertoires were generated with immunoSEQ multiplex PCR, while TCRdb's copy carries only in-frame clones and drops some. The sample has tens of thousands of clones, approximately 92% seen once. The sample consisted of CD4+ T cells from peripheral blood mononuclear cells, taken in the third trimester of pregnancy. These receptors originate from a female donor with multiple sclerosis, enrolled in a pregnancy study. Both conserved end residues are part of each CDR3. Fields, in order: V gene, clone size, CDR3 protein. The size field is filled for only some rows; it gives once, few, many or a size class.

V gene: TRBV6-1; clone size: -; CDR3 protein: CASSGHFQETQYF
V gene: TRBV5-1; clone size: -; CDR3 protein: CASSLETPGDTQYF
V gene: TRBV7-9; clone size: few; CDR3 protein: CASSSGREHFYEQYF
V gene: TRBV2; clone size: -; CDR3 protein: CASSRGTHEQYF
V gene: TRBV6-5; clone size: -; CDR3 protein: CASSPREGFYNEQFF
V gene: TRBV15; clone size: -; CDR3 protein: CASGVGNSYNEQFF
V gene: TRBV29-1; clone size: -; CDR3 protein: CSVVPSGQNIQYF
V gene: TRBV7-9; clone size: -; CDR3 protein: CASTKGGAYQETQYF
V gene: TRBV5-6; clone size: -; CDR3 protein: CASSFLASEQFF
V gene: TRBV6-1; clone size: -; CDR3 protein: CASSEAGGQPQHF
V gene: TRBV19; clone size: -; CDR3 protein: CASSISLLAGVGNEQFF
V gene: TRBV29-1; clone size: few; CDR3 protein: CSAGQGGFNNEQFF
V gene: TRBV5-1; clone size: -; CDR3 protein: CASSPRTDTQYF
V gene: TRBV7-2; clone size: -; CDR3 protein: CASSVTGYSNQPQHF
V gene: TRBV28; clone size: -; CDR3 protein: CASHRLGAVAGDTYEQYF
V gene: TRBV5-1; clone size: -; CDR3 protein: CASSLGGMLYNEQFF
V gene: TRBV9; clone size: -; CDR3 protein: CASSVLAGSNNEQFF
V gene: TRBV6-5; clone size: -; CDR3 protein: CASSNTGVNQPQHF
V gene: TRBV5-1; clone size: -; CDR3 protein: CASSLALRGPTDTQYF
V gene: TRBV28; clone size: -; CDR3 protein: CASTQTSWLYEQYF
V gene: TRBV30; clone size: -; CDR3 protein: CAWNKQQETQYF
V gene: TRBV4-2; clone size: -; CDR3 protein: CASSQGGGQFSQPQHF
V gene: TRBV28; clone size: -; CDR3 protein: CASSLKTVTEAFF
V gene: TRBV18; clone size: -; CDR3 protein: CASSPLASANEQFF
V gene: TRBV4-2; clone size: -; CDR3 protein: CASSPGLAGGDTQYF
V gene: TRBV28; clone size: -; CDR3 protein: CASSLGTGYNQPQHF
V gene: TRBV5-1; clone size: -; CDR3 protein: CASSSGSGRPGDYNEQFF
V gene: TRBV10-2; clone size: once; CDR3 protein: CASRDRVSTGELFF
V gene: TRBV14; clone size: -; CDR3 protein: CASSPRLAGGPVEQFF
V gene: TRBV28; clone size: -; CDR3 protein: CASSRGQYGGNQPQHF
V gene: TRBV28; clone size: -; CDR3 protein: CASRGSGTYEQYF
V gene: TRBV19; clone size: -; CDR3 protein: CASSTSRTGRAAIEQYF
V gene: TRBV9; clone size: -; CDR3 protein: CASRISGSGTGELFF
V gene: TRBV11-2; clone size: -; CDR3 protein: CASSIRGQDYNEQFF
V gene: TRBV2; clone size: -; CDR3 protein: CASSLLGGGQTGELFF
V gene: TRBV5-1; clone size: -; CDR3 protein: CASSLTGSGANVLTF
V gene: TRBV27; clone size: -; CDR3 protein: CASSRPETF
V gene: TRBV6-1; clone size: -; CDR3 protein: CASSGDRGYNEQFF
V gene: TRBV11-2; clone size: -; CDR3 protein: CASSRSGRAGETQYF
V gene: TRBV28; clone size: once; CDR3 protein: CASSLRDRGRAVPNPGNRYEQYF
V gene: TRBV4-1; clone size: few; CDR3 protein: CASSQDLGGLRETQYF
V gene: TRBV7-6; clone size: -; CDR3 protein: CASSLIAGGTGELFF
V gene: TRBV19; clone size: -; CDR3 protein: CASSLQVNHPQHF
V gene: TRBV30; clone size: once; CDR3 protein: CAWSQAGPLGEQYF
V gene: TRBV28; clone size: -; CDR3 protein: CASSLWGASTGELFF
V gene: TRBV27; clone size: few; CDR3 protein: CASLRQGMEYTEAFF
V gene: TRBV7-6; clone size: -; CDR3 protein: CASSQQGLQEAFF
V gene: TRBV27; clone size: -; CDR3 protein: CASSHRQGPNSYEQYF